Listed below are T cell receptor beta chains from one sample, sequenced in a study of T cell repertoires in cytomegalovirus infection. Using its own MiXCR run on the reads, TCRdb lists one record per CDR3 protein. The data show approximately 120,000 distinct CDR3 sequences, around 31% seen once. These receptors' targets are unknown. Sequenced here: CD8+ T cells from cultured PBMCs, sampled from culture after CMV antigen stimulation. The receptors shown here come from a human donor in good health (CMV status not recorded). Some clones in this sample may be carry-over from other donors' samples. Each CDR3 is given with its conserved first and last residue. The D gene is left open where the match is weak. Part of the rows lack a size; the others show once, few, many or a class for expanded clones.

TRBV20-1	-	-	TRBJ1-5	CSAREGQGNNQPQHF	TGCAGTGCTAGAGAGGGTCAGGGTAATAATCAGCCCCAGCATTTT
TRBV2	TRBD2	few	TRBJ2-1	CASSPVGTSDVSYNEQFF	TGTGCCAGCAGTCCTGTTGGGACTAGCGATGTCTCCTACAATGAGCAGTTCTTC
TRBV7-9	-	few	TRBJ2-7	CASSLLAGNEQYF	TGTGCCAGCAGCTTATTAGCAGGGAACGAGCAGTACTTC
TRBV19	TRBD1	-	TRBJ1-2	CASSPSGGYGYTF	TGTGCCAGTAGTCCCTCAGGGGGATATGGCTACACCTTC
TRBV11-2	-	-	TRBJ2-3	CASSLPPGGQSTDTQYF	TGTGCCAGCAGCTTACCCCCGGGTGGACAGAGCACAGATACGCAGTATTTT
TRBV27	TRBD2	many	TRBJ2-3	CATSGGNSDTQYF	TGTGCCACTAGCGGGGGGAACTCAGATACGCAGTATTTT
TRBV5-6	-	few	TRBJ2-5	CASSLAGAGTQYF	TGTGCCAGCAGCTTGGCCGGGGCTGGGACCCAGTACTTC
TRBV5-4	TRBD2	-	TRBJ2-4	CATSLAGAPSVQYF	TGTGCCACCTCACTAGCGGGGGCCCCCTCAGTTCAGTACTTC
TRBV12-3/TRBV12-4	TRBD1	-	TRBJ2-3	CASSRQGPTDTQYF	TGTGCCAGCAGTCGACAGGGCCCCACAGATACGCAGTATTTT
TRBV27	-	many	TRBJ2-5	CASSLFGQETQYF	TGTGCCAGCAGTTTGTTTGGACAAGAGACCCAGTACTTC
TRBV28	-	few	TRBJ2-2	CASSLEGAGELFF	TGTGCCAGCAGTTTAGAGGGGGCCGGGGAGCTGTTTTTT
TRBV29-1	-	-	TRBJ2-2	CSVEGTARNTGELFF	TGCAGCGTTGAAGGGACAGCCAGGAACACCGGGGAGCTGTTTTTT
TRBV6-5	-	-	TRBJ2-3	CASRKGVDTQYF	TGTGCCAGCAGGAAGGGGGTGGATACGCAGTATTTT
TRBV25-1	-	-	TRBJ1-1	CASSPGPFEAFF	TGTGCCAGCAGCCCCGGCCCGTTTGAAGCTTTCTTT
TRBV27	-	-	TRBJ1-2	CASSLSAEYYGYTF	TGTGCCAGCAGTTTATCGGCCGAGTACTATGGCTACACCTTC
TRBV4-1	-	few	TRBJ1-1	CASSQVAPNTEAFF	TGCGCCAGCAGCCAAGTGGCACCTAACACTGAAGCTTTCTTT
TRBV24-1	-	-	TRBJ2-3	CATSEGDHREGDTQYF	TGTGCCACCAGTGAAGGGGACCACAGAGAGGGAGATACGCAGTATTTT
TRBV12-3/TRBV12-4	TRBD1	many	TRBJ2-2	CASTDQQGANTGELFF	TGTGCCAGCACCGACCAGCAGGGGGCGAACACCGGGGAGCTGTTTTTT
TRBV20-1	-	-	TRBJ2-3	CSARDSFISTDTQYF	TGCAGTGCTAGAGATAGCTTTATTAGCACAGATACGCAGTATTTT
TRBV7-8	TRBD2	few	TRBJ2-3	CASSFLAGGSTDTQYF	TGTGCCAGCAGCTTCTTAGCGGGAGGTAGCACAGATACGCAGTATTTT
TRBV27	TRBD1	-	TRBJ2-7	CASSFDRDAYEQYF	TGTGCCAGCAGTTTTGACAGGGATGCCTACGAGCAGTACTTC
TRBV28	-	many	TRBJ2-5	CASSLLRQETQYF	TGTGCCAGCAGTTTATTGAGGCAAGAGACCCAGTACTTC
TRBV7-6	-	few	TRBJ1-2	CASSSSGGLHYGYTF	TGTGCCAGCAGCTCGTCTGGGGGCTTGCACTATGGCTACACCTTC
TRBV2	-	-	TRBJ2-2	CASSDIGVGTGELFF	TGTGCCAGCAGTGATATTGGGGTGGGCACCGGGGAGCTGTTTTTT
TRBV28	-	-	TRBJ1-2	CASTLIRGNEGYTF	TGTGCCAGCACTCTGATTCGGGGCAATGAGGGCTACACCTTC
TRBV13	-	-	TRBJ2-7	CASGLRQAPYEQYF	TGTGCCAGCGGTCTCCGACAGGCCCCATACGAGCAGTACTTC
TRBV13	-	few	TRBJ1-6	CASSSPEVGSSYNSPLHF	TGTGCCAGCAGCTCCCCGGAGGTTGGGAGCTCCTATAATTCACCCCTCCACTTT
TRBV19	-	many	TRBJ1-5	CASTLGGAQSNQPQHF	TGTGCCAGTACCCTCGGCGGCGCCCAGAGCAATCAGCCCCAGCATTTT
TRBV7-9	-	-	TRBJ1-1	CASSPIFEAFF	TGTGCCAGCAGCCCGATATTTGAAGCTTTCTTT
TRBV4-1	-	-	TRBJ2-7	CASSQHPLGGEQYF	TGCGCCAGCAGCCAACACCCACTCGGGGGCGAGCAGTACTTC
TRBV7-1	-	-	TRBJ2-1	CASNVGRGGSEQFF	TGTGCCAGCAACGTGGGGCGGGGAGGCAGTGAGCAGTTCTTC
TRBV7-9	TRBD2	few	TRBJ2-2	CASSLGVAGATGELFF	TGTGCCAGCAGCTTAGGGGTAGCGGGGGCCACCGGGGAGCTGTTTTTT
TRBV29-1	TRBD1	-	TRBJ1-2	CSVEGQRNYGYTF	TGCAGCGTTGAGGGACAGAGAAACTATGGCTACACCTTC
TRBV11-2	-	many	TRBJ1-2	CASSLEGPYGYTF	TGTGCCAGCAGCTTAGAGGGCCCGTATGGCTACACCTTC
TRBV6-2/TRBV6-3	-	few	TRBJ2-1	CASSEGGPAYNEQFF	TGTGCCAGCAGTGAGGGGGGGCCCGCCTACAATGAGCAGTTCTTC
TRBV7-9	-	-	TRBJ2-3	CASSPQAGRAQYF	TGTGCCAGCAGCCCCCAGGCGGGGCGGGCGCAGTATTTT
TRBV20-1	TRBD2	-	TRBJ2-1	CSASFLAGGDEQFF	TGCAGTGCTAGTTTCCTAGCGGGGGGGGACGAGCAGTTCTTC
TRBV2	-	-	TRBJ1-1	CASRTTGYSNTEAFF	TGTGCCAGCAGGACCACAGGGTATTCTAACACTGAAGCTTTCTTT
TRBV7-9	TRBD2	-	TRBJ2-7	CASITSGGPYEQYF	TGTGCCAGCATCACTAGCGGGGGTCCCTACGAGCAGTACTTC
TRBV5-4	-	-	TRBJ1-3	CASSYGSGNTTYF	TGTGCCAGCAGCTATGGCTCTGGAAACACCACATATTTT
TRBV7-6	TRBD2	-	TRBJ2-3	CASSYPSTSGYTDTQYF	TGTGCCAGCAGTTACCCTTCGACTAGCGGGTACACAGATACGCAGTATTTT
TRBV6-5	-	few	TRBJ2-7	CASEGGDYEQYF	TGTGCCAGCGAGGGGGGGGACTACGAGCAGTACTTC
TRBV9	TRBD2	few	TRBJ2-5	CASSGRTSEVEADGTQYF	TGTGCCAGCAGCGGCCGGACTAGCGAGGTGGAGGCTGATGGGACCCAGTACTTC
TRBV7-9	-	-	TRBJ1-1	CASSLVTANTEAFF	TGTGCCAGCAGCTTAGTAACAGCCAACACTGAAGCTTTCTTT
TRBV7-7	-	-	TRBJ2-1	CASSARLGSYNEQFF	TGTGCCAGCAGCGCCCGGCTAGGGTCCTACAATGAGCAGTTCTTC
TRBV9	TRBD2	-	TRBJ2-3	CASSEGTSGGPTDTQYF	TGTGCCAGCAGCGAGGGGACCTCGGGGGGGCCCACAGATACGCAGTATTTT
TRBV9	TRBD2	-	TRBJ2-7	CASSDSPRGGPYEQYF	TGTGCCAGCAGCGACTCCCCTCGCGGGGGACCCTACGAGCAGTACTTC
TRBV11-2	-	many	TRBJ2-7	CASSPRPDYEQYF	TGTGCCAGCAGCCCGAGGCCAGACTACGAGCAGTACTTC
TRBV29-1	TRBD1	-	TRBJ1-2	CSVEDRGQDYGYTF	TGCAGCGTTGAAGACAGGGGGCAGGACTATGGCTACACCTTC
TRBV5-4	-	-	TRBJ2-7	CASSLSGYSSYEQYF	TGTGCCAGCAGCTTGTCGGGCTACAGCTCCTACGAGCAGTACTTC
TRBV2	TRBD1	many	TRBJ1-6	CASSDQGATYNSPLHF	TGTGCCAGCAGTGATCAGGGGGCCACCTATAATTCACCCCTCCACTTT
TRBV6-1	TRBD2	many	TRBJ2-7	CASSERPSGSGQYF	TGTGCCAGCAGTGAACGGCCTAGCGGGTCGGGGCAGTACTTC
TRBV19	-	-	TRBJ2-7	CASRSGTTMDEQYF	TGTGCCAGTAGATCCGGGACCACGATGGACGAGCAGTACTTC